These 26 T cell receptor beta chains came from one sample sequenced in a study of STAT5B mutations in CD4+ large granular lymphocyte leukemia. This table comes from immunoSEQ multiplex PCR, and its TCRdb copy is limited to in-frame clones, with some not included. The repertoire has roughly 24,000 clones, around 72% of them found once; the top ten carry 0.65%. Sequencing input: CD4+ T cells from blood buffy coats. The receptors were gathered from a human donor in good health.

The V call is TRBV27, the J call TRBJ1-5, with D possibly TRBD1 on 6 matching bases. Germline CDR1 and CDR2: MNHEY and SMNVEV (reference sequence). CDR3 length: 21 amino acids. Trimming cost V 6 bases and J 4 bases, with 34 bases left between them. CDR3 sequence: CASSPGSGNHLRNRENQPQHF. In nucleotides, the CDR3 is TGTGCCAGCAGCCCAGGTTCCGGAAACCACCTCCGAAACAGGGAGAATCAGCCCCAGCATTTT.

The rearrangement uses TRBV6-7 and TRBJ1-4, with 9 nucleotides matching TRBD1. TRBV6-7 qualifies as an ORF whose function is uncertain. V was pared by 0 bases and J by 0 bases, with 11 bases of the junction left unmatched. The CDR3 sequence is 20 residues long. DNA of the CDR3: TGTGCCAGCAGTTACTCTACACGGGACAGGGAGCATGCAACTAATGAAAAACTGTTTTTT. This translates into CASSYSTRDREHATNEKLFF.

This clone was picked up a small number of times. The genes are TRBV9 and TRBJ1-6, with TRBD1 matching over 11 bases. Germline trimming cut 3 bases from V and 8 bases from J; bases unmatched to any gene: 7. The germline V gene has CDR1 SGDLS and CDR2 YYNGEE. This CDR3 is built from 16 residues. CDR3 amino acids: CASSAGQGAGYSPLHF. CDR3 sequence (DNA): TGTGCCAGCAGCGCCGGACAGGGGGCTGGATATTCACCCCTCCACTTT.

This clone was recorded only once. The V call is TRBV5-1, the J call TRBJ2-5, with 7 bases identical to TRBD2. The V segment lost 4 bases and the J segment 3 bases; nucleotides outside the gene matches: 3. The CDR3 runs to 13 residues. The germline V gene has CDR1 SGHRS and CDR2 YFSETQ. This chain's CDR3 is CASSPSGKETQYF. CDR3 bases: TGCGCCAGCAGCCCTAGCGGAAAAGAGACCCAGTACTTC.

The chain recombines TRBV5-1 with TRBJ1-1; weak D call: TRBD1 (6 bases). The CDR3 sequence is 17 residues long. Germline V lookup: CDR1 SGHRS, CDR2 YFSETQ. The V end lost 0 bases, the J end lost 2 bases, and 17 bases lay between the germline ends. CDR3 residues: CASSLGQAGGPNTEAFF. The CDR3 DNA sequence: TGCGCCAGCAGCTTGGGACAGGCCGGGGGCCCTAACACTGAAGCTTTCTTT.

The chain has TRBV5-8 and TRBJ2-2, with 9 bases aligning to TRBD2. CDR1 SGHTS and CDR2 YDEGEE come from the germline V gene. The CDR3 totals 18 residues. J was trimmed by 0 bases and V by 0 bases; bases with no gene match: 6. Written as DNA, the CDR3 is TGTGCCAGCAGCTTGGCTCGGCGGGGGGGCCCGAACACCGGGGAGCTGTTTTTT. Translation: CASSLARRGGPNTGELFF.

J is TRBJ1-1 and V is TRBV14; 9 bases map to TRBD1. Unmatched junction bases numbered 7, after V lost 3 bases and J lost 5 bases. The CDR3 totals 15 residues. Germline V lookup: CDR1 SGHDN, CDR2 FVKESK. CDR3 sequence (DNA): TGTGCCAGCAGCCACCCCGGGACAGGGCTAACTGAAGCTTTCTTT. Encoded protein: CASSHPGTGLTEAFF.

Only a few counts were recorded for this clone. This rearrangement joins TRBV7-2 to TRBJ1-4, with no clear D. CDR3 size: 12 residues. V was pared by 1 base and J by 8 bases, with 5 bases between. Germline V gene data show CDR1 as SGHTA and CDR2 as FQGNSA. The CDR3 DNA sequence: TGTGCCAGCAGCTTAGAAAAGGAAAAACTGTTTTTT. This gives the protein CASSLEKEKLFF. The entire variable domain, with the rest obtained from reference TRBV7-2 and TRBJ1-4, is as follows: GAGVSQSPSNKVTEKGKDVELRCDPISGHTALYWYRQSLGQGLEFLIYFQGNSAPDKSGLPSDRFSAERTGGSVSTLTIQRTQQEDSAVYLCASSLEKEKLFFGSGTQLSVL.

The chain has TRBV4-1 and TRBJ2-7, with D tentatively TRBD1 (5 bases). CDR1 is MGHRA, CDR2 YSYEKL, per germline. The ends were cut back, 2 bases at V and 2 bases at J, with 10 bases in the middle. The CDR3 consists of 14 residues. The CDR3 sequence: CASSQRGLTYEQYF. The CDR3 coding sequence is TGCGCCAGCAGCCAAAGGGGTCTAACCTACGAGCAGTACTTC.

The chain couples TRBV10-3 to TRBJ2-5, with 11 bases aligning to TRBD2. Germline assignment: CDR1 ENHRY and CDR2 SYGVKD. The V segment lost 0 bases and the J segment 0 bases; nucleotides outside the gene matches: 9. This CDR3 contains 19 residues. The CDR3 DNA sequence: TGTGCCATCAGTGAGTCGGGGATGACTAGCGGGGTGTACCAAGAGACCCAGTACTTC. Translation: CAISESGMTSGVYQETQYF.

This sequence joins TRBV18 and TRBJ2-4; TRBD1 aligns across 10 bases. The CDR3 has 18 amino acids. The V gene's germline CDR1 is KGHSH and CDR2 LQKENI. V lost 2 bases to trimming and J lost 8 bases; unmatched junction nucleotides: 15. The CDR3 protein is CASSPMGGRTGGLDIQYF. Here the CDR3 DNA reads TGTGCCAGCTCACCAATGGGGGGTAGGACAGGGGGATTGGACATTCAGTACTTC.

This clone was seen more than once but under ten times. The J gene is TRBJ1-4, the V gene TRBV6-6; weak D call: TRBD1 (5 bases). This CDR3 contains 15 residues. Germline CDR1 MNHNY, CDR2 SVGAGI (reference sequence). The V and J ends lost 1 base and 7 bases respectively, with 13 bases between them. The CDR3 region has the DNA TGTGCCAGCAGTTACTTTATGGGAAGGGGTGAAAAACTGTTTTTT. The encoded protein is CASSYFMGRGEKLFF.

Details on this clone: In the same sample, other DNA sequences code for this CDR3. The chain couples TRBV7-2 to TRBJ2-1; no firm D call. The CDR3 extends over 15 amino acids. Germline loops: CDR1 SGHTA, CDR2 FQGNSA. The ends were cut back, 1 base at V and 2 bases at J, with 9 bases in the middle. DNA of the CDR3: TGTGCCAGCAGCTTAGGTCCTGGAACCTACAATGAGCAGTTCTTC. Translation gives CASSLGPGTYNEQFF.

This chain uses TRBV6-1 with TRBJ2-3; 7 positions match TRBD1. Trimming removed 6 bases from V and 4 bases from J; junction bases left unmatched: 10. The CDR3 spans 15 residues. The germline V gene encodes CDR1 MNHNS and CDR2 SASEGT. In DNA, the CDR3 is TGTGCCAGCAGGATACAGGGGCTGATTGCAGATACGCAGTATTTT. This sequence encodes CASRIQGLIADTQYF.

The gene calls are TRBV18 and TRBJ1-2; no reliable D call. Germline values: CDR1 KGHSH, CDR2 LQKENI. V dropped 4 bases and J dropped 8 bases, with 14 bases sitting between them. This CDR3 has 13 residues. The CDR3 nucleotides read TGTGCCAGCTCACTCGCTCAGGCTAGGGGCTACACCTTC. Translated, it gives CASSLAQARGYTF.

This clone was observed a handful of times. The V call is TRBV5-1, the J call TRBJ1-1, with unresolved D. The length of the CDR3 is 14 residues. Germline CDR1 reads SGHRS; CDR2 reads YFSETQ. V lost 4 bases and J 0 bases, leaving 10 bases between the germline ends. The CDR3 here is CASSHGRLNTEAFF. The CDR3 DNA is TGCGCCAGCAGCCACGGACGGCTGAACACTGAAGCTTTCTTT.

The rearrangement uses TRBV4-2 and TRBJ2-5, with 10 positions matching TRBD1. V lost 2 bases, J lost 5 bases, and 5 bases stayed unmatched. There are 15 residues in the CDR3. The V gene's germline CDR1 is LGHNA and CDR2 YNFKEQ. DNA of the CDR3: TGTGCCAGCAGCCAAAAGACAGGGGGCATGGAGACCCAGTACTTC. Translated, it gives CASSQKTGGMETQYF.

The CDR3 region is CATSRDGDSGNTIYF. In DNA, the CDR3 is TGTGCCACCAGCAGAGATGGAGACTCTGGAAACACCATATATTTT. The chain uses TRBV15 and TRBJ1-3; D ambiguous. Per germline, CDR1 LNHNV and CDR2 YYDKDF (reference sequence). The V gene lost 0 bases and the J gene lost 0 bases, with 6 bases spanning the gap. This CDR3 spans 15 amino acids.

CDR3 sequence reads: CASSPQGNNQPQHF. The CDR3 bases are TGTGCCAGCAGCCCCCAGGGAAACAATCAGCCCCAGCATTTT. V gene TRBV2 combines with J gene TRBJ1-5, with a possible D match to TRBD1 (5 bases). The V and J ends lost 6 bases and 3 bases respectively, with 12 bases between them. CDR3 length equals 14 residues. CDR1 SNHLY and CDR2 FYNNEI come from the germline V gene.

The rearrangement uses TRBV18 and TRBJ2-7; maybe TRBD2 (5 bases). Trimming cost V 2 bases and J 0 bases, with 11 bases left between them. The CDR3 loop spans 15 amino acids. Germline lookup yields CDR1 KGHSH and CDR2 LQKENI. The CDR3 loop reads CASSPAMGSSYEQYF. CDR3 DNA: TGTGCCAGCTCACCAGCAATGGGGAGCTCCTACGAGCAGTACTTC.

The CDR3 reads CASSQDAGPYEQYF. The CDR3 coding sequence is TGCGCCAGCAGCCAAGATGCGGGTCCCTACGAGCAGTACTTC. The chain couples TRBV4-3 to TRBJ2-7, with a weak D call TRBD2 (5 bases). The ends were cut back, 0 bases at V and 2 bases at J, with 8 bases in the middle. The CDR3 length is 14 residues. From germline, CDR1 is LGHNA and CDR2 YSLEER.

The J gene is TRBJ1-2, the V gene TRBV30; D is possibly TRBD1 (5 bases). This CDR3 is 14 amino acids long. Germline CDR1 reads GTSNPN; CDR2 reads SVGIG (reference sequence). V was trimmed by 5 bases and J by 0 bases, leaving 13 bases between them. This chain's CDR3 is CAWQGAETNYGYTF. In nucleotides, the CDR3 is TGTGCCTGGCAAGGGGCGGAAACTAACTATGGCTACACCTTC.

The chain carries TRBV9 and TRBJ2-7, with unresolved D. V lost 0 bases, J lost 4 bases, and 14 bases lay in between. This CDR3 has 15 residues. From germline, CDR1 is SGDLS and CDR2 YYNGEE. The CDR3 region has the DNA TGTGCCAGCAGCGTAGGTGCAACAGAACTGTACGAGCAGTACTTC. Its protein product is CASSVGATELYEQYF.

This chain links TRBV18 with TRBJ1-5; perhaps TRBD1 as D (5 bases). CDR3 length: 13 amino acids. CDR1 is KGHSH and CDR2 is LQKENI in the germline V gene. Trimming removed 3 bases at V and 4 bases at J, with 7 bases between. The chain's CDR3 is CASSPDRNQPQHF. Written as DNA, the CDR3 is TGTGCCAGCTCACCTGACAGAAATCAGCCCCAGCATTTT.

V and J are TRBV2 and TRBJ1-2; 7 bases are a match to TRBD1. V lost 6 bases to trimming and J lost 3 bases; unmatched junction nucleotides: 7. CDR1 SNHLY and CDR2 FYNNEI come from the germline V gene. The CDR3 covers 14 residues. CDR3 bases: TGTGCCAGCAGCAGGGGGTCGAGTGACTATGGCTACACCTTC. Protein sequence: CASSRGSSDYGYTF.

V gene TRBV2 combines with J gene TRBJ1-1; no reliable D call. CDR1 is SNHLY, CDR2 FYNNEI, per germline. With 6 bases removed from V and 2 bases from J, the gap between germline ends came to 4 bases. The CDR3 is 11 amino acids. CDR3 nucleotide sequence: TGTGCCAGCAGAGCTAACACTGAAGCTTTCTTT. It specifies CASRANTEAFF.